The entry below describes one T cell receptor (beta chain). Its antigen remains unidentified. No patient escaped relapse after autologous stem cell transplantation, and brentuximab vedotin exposure varied. Libraries were prepared by immunoSEQ multiplex PCR; TCRdb keeps only in-frame clonotypes and omits some of them. The sample lists under 110,000 clones; about 89% were seen once. This sample stems from a study of PD-1 blockade in classical Hodgkin lymphoma. The study, taken as a whole, reports: Diversity similar to that of newly diagnosed patients was seen at baseline in complete responders. It was reported that newly diagnosed patients had less baseline TCR diversity than healthy donors.

This TCR came from a human donor with classical Hodgkin lymphoma. The sample was peripheral blood mononuclear cells (PBMCs), taken before the second cycle of nivolumab.

CDR3 region: CASMRDRGESYEQYF. In DNA, the CDR3 is TGTGCCAGTATGAGGGACAGGGGGGAAAGCTACGAGCAGTACTTC. The chain combines TRBV28 with TRBJ2-7, with 11 bases that match TRBD1. V trimming: 9 bases; J trimming: 3 bases; junction bases outside the gene matches: 10. This CDR3 comprises 15 residues. Germline assignment: CDR1 MDHEN and CDR2 SYDVKM.